This TCR beta chain derives from a study of neurological immune-mediated disorders. At least ten counts were recorded for this clonotype. Its antigen is not identified. Synthesis of cDNA was performed by 5'RACE using 10-nucleotide random UMIs. From 15-18 subjects, each sequencing run yielded over 180 million TCR-beta sequences. One entry per CDR3 protein, called by TCRdb with MiXCR from the 5' RACE reads. The sample lists about 60,000 distinct CDR3 sequences; roughly 10% were seen once. Noted time point: longitudinal time-point 1 (baseline). Study-level points and caveats: The study found no CDR3 amino acid sequences shared by expanded clones across subjects, suggesting private repertoires in all groups. HTLV-1-associated myelopathy displayed the greatest TCR clonal expansion, and multiple sclerosis exhibited the smallest, lower than that of healthy controls.

The germline V and J ends were trimmed by 4 bases and 5 bases, with 14 bases remaining between them. CDR1 SGHNT and CDR2 YENEEA come from the germline V gene. The CDR3 is 14 residues long. The sequence derives from a male donor with HTLV-1-associated myelopathy (HAM/TSP). The chain uses TRBV11-3 and TRBJ2-5, with D possibly being TRBD1 or TRBD2 (5 bases each). The source material was PBMCs. The CDR3 spells CASSSQWDDETQYF. Here the CDR3 DNA reads TGTGCCAGCAGCTCCCAGTGGGACGACGAGACCCAGTACTTC.